Listed below are T cell receptor beta chains from one sample, sequenced in a study of vaccination and CD4 T cells after COVID-19. TCRdb passed the PCR reads through MiXCR, listing each CDR3 protein once. Here the sample spans roughly 4,200 distinct CDR3 sequences, 21% being singletons. The antigens of these receptors remain unknown. Sequencing was performed on CD4+ T cells from blood, cultured in vitro. The receptors were gathered from a human donor who had recovered from COVID-19. Each CDR3 is given with its conserved first and last residue. Each record gives: V gene, D gene, J gene, CDR3 protein. D genes are given only for firm matches.

V: TRBV6-2/TRBV6-3; D: .; J: TRBJ1-5; CDR3: CASAWGANQPQHF
V: TRBV30; D: TRBD2; J: TRBJ2-3; CDR3: CARRDYTDTQYF
V: TRBV27; D: TRBD2; J: TRBJ2-2; CDR3: CASRTSGGANTGELFF
V: TRBV6-5; D: .; J: TRBJ2-2; CDR3: CASSYSRAPSRGGTGELFF
V: TRBV4-1; D: .; J: TRBJ2-4; CDR3: CVSSQVRILAKNIQYF
V: TRBV12-3/TRBV12-4; D: .; J: TRBJ2-2; CDR3: CASSLRGGTGELFF
V: TRBV19; D: TRBD1; J: TRBJ2-2; CDR3: CASSIGPGQATTGELFF
V: TRBV5-4; D: .; J: TRBJ1-1; CDR3: CASSLEGRMNTEAFF
V: TRBV12-3/TRBV12-4; D: .; J: TRBJ1-1; CDR3: CASSLRYEAFF
V: TRBV7-9; D: TRBD1; J: TRBJ2-7; CDR3: CASSSQGQVITYEQYF
V: TRBV19; D: .; J: TRBJ2-2; CDR3: CASHRGGSGTGELFF
V: TRBV9; D: .; J: TRBJ1-5; CDR3: CASSVRIGQRSNQPQHF
V: TRBV10-1; D: .; J: TRBJ2-2; CDR3: CASSESTLGHPGELFF
V: TRBV15; D: TRBD1; J: TRBJ1-2; CDR3: CATSRVGSGQGASGYTF
V: TRBV7-2; D: TRBD1; J: TRBJ2-1; CDR3: CASSFQGASGHEQFF
V: TRBV5-1; D: .; J: TRBJ2-2; CDR3: CASSPTVANTGELFF
V: TRBV10-3; D: TRBD1; J: TRBJ1-2; CDR3: CAISGFPDRAHGYTF
V: TRBV30; D: TRBD2; J: TRBJ2-1; CDR3: CAWSSGLAGRNEQFF
V: TRBV30; D: .; J: TRBJ2-1; CDR3: CAWSPGRRGNEQFF
V: TRBV5-8; D: .; J: TRBJ2-3; CDR3: CASSFGTLGVASTDTQYF
V: TRBV29-1; D: TRBD1; J: TRBJ1-2; CDR3: CSASVGQRYGYTF
V: TRBV7-9; D: TRBD1; J: TRBJ1-3; CDR3: CASSQDRSSGNTIYF
V: TRBV7-2; D: .; J: TRBJ1-1; CDR3: CASSQARGVMNTEAFF
V: TRBV20-1; D: .; J: TRBJ2-3; CDR3: CSAILTESDTQYF
V: TRBV10-1; D: TRBD1; J: TRBJ1-2; CDR3: CASSEFSGTGGSANYGYTF
V: TRBV6-1; D: TRBD1; J: TRBJ1-1; CDR3: CASSRTGSLNTEAFF
V: TRBV11-2; D: .; J: TRBJ2-2; CDR3: CASSRADVNTGELFF
V: TRBV7-3; D: TRBD2; J: TRBJ2-5; CDR3: CASSLAGLAGGSDLQETQYF
V: TRBV12-3/TRBV12-4; D: TRBD1; J: TRBJ2-3; CDR3: CASSLALDRDDTQYF
V: TRBV12-3/TRBV12-4; D: .; J: TRBJ2-5; CDR3: CASSLSQETQYF
V: TRBV20-1; D: .; J: TRBJ1-5; CDR3: CSAQPTGTANQPQHF
V: TRBV2; D: TRBD1; J: TRBJ2-6; CDR3: CASSTVGQGLAGANVLTF
V: TRBV6-2/TRBV6-3; D: .; J: TRBJ2-3; CDR3: CASSYSLSPSIITDTQYF
V: TRBV15; D: .; J: TRBJ2-1; CDR3: CATSRDEGTYYNEQFF
V: TRBV4-2; D: TRBD1; J: TRBJ2-2; CDR3: CASSQWTGSGELFF
V: TRBV27; D: TRBD1; J: TRBJ2-7; CDR3: CASSLFIQGEMRYEQYF
V: TRBV7-3; D: TRBD1; J: TRBJ1-2; CDR3: CASSPTDRNYGYTF
V: TRBV6-1; D: .; J: TRBJ2-2; CDR3: CASSGAGAGELFF
V: TRBV20-1; D: .; J: TRBJ1-5; CDR3: CSASPDSGNQPQHF
V: TRBV3-1; D: .; J: TRBJ2-2; CDR3: CASSPAGGAGELFF
V: TRBV5-6; D: .; J: TRBJ1-2; CDR3: CASSFGRAYTF
V: TRBV20-1; D: .; J: TRBJ2-3; CDR3: CSASRTPSSDTQYF
V: TRBV7-3; D: TRBD1; J: TRBJ2-5; CDR3: CASSPLSPGGGPETQYF
V: TRBV30; D: .; J: TRBJ2-3; CDR3: CAWTGGFTDTQYF
V: TRBV7-9; D: TRBD1; J: TRBJ2-5; CDR3: CASSLAGTGSGTQYF
V: TRBV6-1; D: .; J: TRBJ1-5; CDR3: CASSPASNQPQHF
V: TRBV5-1; D: .; J: TRBJ1-1; CDR3: CASSLDSGGQERAFF
V: TRBV11-2; D: TRBD1; J: TRBJ1-1; CDR3: CASSLTGVQAFF
V: TRBV5-4; D: .; J: TRBJ2-5; CDR3: CASSLASYQETQYF
V: TRBV7-9; D: TRBD1; J: TRBJ2-1; CDR3: CASRLGTGGYNEQFF
V: TRBV10-3; D: .; J: TRBJ2-2; CDR3: CAIRGTGPNTGELFF
V: TRBV20-1; D: .; J: TRBJ1-2; CDR3: CSARDNRDYIRYGYTF
V: TRBV7-6; D: .; J: TRBJ1-5; CDR3: CASQGGSNQPQHF
V: TRBV5-4; D: .; J: TRBJ2-4; CDR3: CASSLDGETTDIQYF
V: TRBV30; D: TRBD1; J: TRBJ1-6; CDR3: CASLTGYNSPLHF
V: TRBV5-6; D: TRBD1; J: TRBJ2-2; CDR3: CASSFRDRATGELFF
V: TRBV5-1; D: TRBD1; J: TRBJ1-6; CDR3: CASSLGDRNNSPLHF
V: TRBV20-1; D: TRBD2; J: TRBJ2-3; CDR3: CSAKKSGLAADTQYF
V: TRBV6-1; D: .; J: TRBJ1-6; CDR3: CASSRDIQRNSPLHF
V: TRBV2; D: TRBD1; J: TRBJ1-6; CDR3: CASRLGTENWSLHF